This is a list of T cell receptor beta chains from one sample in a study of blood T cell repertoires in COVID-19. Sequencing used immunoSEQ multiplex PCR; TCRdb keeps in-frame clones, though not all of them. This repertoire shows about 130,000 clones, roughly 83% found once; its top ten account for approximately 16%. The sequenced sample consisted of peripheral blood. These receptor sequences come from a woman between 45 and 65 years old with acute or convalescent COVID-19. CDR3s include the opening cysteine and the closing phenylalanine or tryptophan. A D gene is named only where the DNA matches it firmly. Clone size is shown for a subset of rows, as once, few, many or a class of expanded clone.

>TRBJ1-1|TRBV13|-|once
CASSAYQSGQGNTEAFF
TGTGCCAGCAGCGCCTACCAGTCGGGCCAGGGAAACACTGAAGCTTTCTTT
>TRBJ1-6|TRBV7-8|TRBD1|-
CASSLEGQGYNSPLHF
TGTGCCAGCAGCTTAGAGGGACAGGGGTATAATTCACCCCTCCACTTT
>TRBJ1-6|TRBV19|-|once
CASSIVGSAASPLHF
TGTGCCAGTAGTATAGTTGGCAGCGCGGCTTCACCCCTCCACTTT
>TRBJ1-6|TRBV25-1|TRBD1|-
CASSGQGSYNSPLHF
TGTGCCAGCAGCGGACAGGGGTCCTATAATTCACCCCTCCACTTT
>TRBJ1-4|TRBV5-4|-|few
CASSSGGTNEKLFF
TGTGCCAGCTCGTCGGGGGGAACTAATGAAAAACTGTTTTTT
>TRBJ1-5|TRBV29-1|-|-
CSVAEGLGNQPQHF
TGCAGCGTTGCGGAGGGATTGGGCAATCAGCCCCAGCATTTT
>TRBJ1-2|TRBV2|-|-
CASSAWDSYGYTF
TGTGCCAGCAGTGCATGGGACTCCTATGGCTACACCTTC
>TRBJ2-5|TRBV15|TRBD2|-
CATSRYSGGQETQYF
TGTGCCACCAGCAGATATAGCGGGGGACAAGAGACCCAGTACTTC
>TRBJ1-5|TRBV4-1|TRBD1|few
CASSFRQGSNQPQHF
TGCGCCAGCAGCTTCCGACAGGGGAGCAATCAGCCCCAGCATTTT
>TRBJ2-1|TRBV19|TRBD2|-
CASSGGGNRYNEQFF
TGTGCCAGTAGTGGGGGGGGGAACCGGTACAATGAGCAGTTCTTC
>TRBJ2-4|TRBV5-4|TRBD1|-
CAFHTGGTFAKNIQYF
TGTGCCTTTCATACAGGGGGAACTTTCGCCAAAAACATTCAGTACTTC